This T cell receptor beta chain was found in a study of blood T cell repertoires in COVID-19. Study details: There were acute and convalescent COVID-19 samples, and they came from the United States, Italy and Spain. The cDNA or gDNA used as material had been derived from T cells, B-cell-depleted T cells, or PBMCs.

Trimming cost V 1 base and J 4 bases, with 10 bases left between them. CDR1 is MNHEY and CDR2 is SVGEGT in the germline V gene. This CDR3 has 14 amino acids. Authors' data handling: Scientists estimated how many nucleated cells there were by amplifying reference gene primers. Libraries were prepared by immunoSEQ multiplex PCR; TCRdb keeps only in-frame clonotypes and omits some of them. That table is the source of V, J and clone size, and D and trimming were worked out from the DNA. The sample consists of tens of thousands of clones, 80% to 90% of them appearing once. This clone was seen just once. The specimen sequenced was peripheral blood. The TCR originated in a human donor in a cohort sampled during active COVID-19. The rearrangement joins TRBV6-2 or TRBV6-3 to TRBJ1-1; D not certain. CDR3 amino acids: CASSYYGLGTEAFF. CDR3 coding DNA: TGTGCCAGCAGTTACTATGGGCTGGGCACTGAAGCTTTCTTT.